Below, 9 T cell receptor beta chains from the same sample are listed, as sequenced in a study of cytomegalovirus exposure and HLA in healthy donors. The PCR ran on 60 Vbeta and 13 Jbeta primers. The assay was immunoSEQ multiplex PCR, and TCRdb's table has in-frame clones only and misses some. Among some 160,000 clones listed, nearly 85% were seen once. The specimen was PBMCs. These receptors were taken from a male donor in good health and CMV-seronegative.

The chain links TRBV11-2 to TRBJ2-7; 8 bases are shared with TRBD2. Germline V CDR1 and CDR2: SGHAT, FQNNGV. CDR3 length: 15 amino acids. Germline trimming cut 6 bases from V and 1 base from J; bases unmatched to any gene: 8. CDR3 in amino acids: CASRRLGTRSYEQYF. CDR3 sequence (DNA): TGTGCCAGCAGACGATTAGGGACTAGGTCCTACGAGCAGTACTTC. The full variable domain, rest sourced from reference TRBV11-2 and TRBJ2-7, is EAGVAQSPRYKIIEKRQSVAFWCNPISGHATLYWYQQILGQGPKLLIQFQNNGVVDDSQLPKDRFSAERLKGVDSTLKIQPAKLEDSAVYLCASRRLGTRSYEQYFGPGTRLTVT.

The chain links TRBV5-4 to TRBJ2-1, with a possible D match to TRBD2 (5 bases). V dropped 4 bases and J dropped 0 bases, with 5 bases sitting between them. CDR3 size: 13 residues. Per germline, CDR1 SGHNT and CDR2 YYREEE (reference sequence). The CDR3 sequence is CASSGSSYNEQFF. The CDR3 nucleotides read TGTGCCAGCAGCGGGAGCTCCTACAATGAGCAGTTCTTC.

The V gene is TRBV27, the J gene TRBJ2-1; D is unresolved. The CDR3 contains 12 residues. The V end lost 5 bases, the J end lost 5 bases, and 7 bases lay between the germline ends. Germline CDR1 is MNHEY and CDR2 is SMNVEV (reference sequence). In nucleotides, the CDR3 is TGTGCCAGCAGTCTCCTAAACAATGAGCAGTTCTTC. Its translation is CASSLLNNEQFF.

V usage is TRBV18 and J usage is TRBJ1-5; D ambiguous. Germline CDR1 and CDR2: KGHSH and LQKENI. The CDR3 has 15 residues. The germline V and J ends were trimmed by 3 bases and 5 bases, with 14 bases remaining between them. In DNA, the CDR3 is TGTGCCAGCTCACCTCTACAATCGGAGGATCAGCCCCAGCATTTT. Translating gives CASSPLQSEDQPQHF.

The V call is TRBV28, the J call TRBJ2-1; no firm D call. V lost 3 bases and J lost 0, with 15 bases in between. CDR3 size: 17 residues. Germline lookup yields CDR1 MDHEN and CDR2 SYDVKM. The CDR3 nucleotides read TGTGCCAGCAGTTTCCCTGGGCCCTTGAGCTCCTACAATGAGCAGTTCTTC. This translates into CASSFPGPLSSYNEQFF.

This clone has just a few counts. J is TRBJ1-4 and V is TRBV30, with 7 bases lining up with TRBD1. V lost 0 bases, J lost 8 bases, and 6 bases stayed unmatched. Germline values: CDR1 GTSNPN, CDR2 SVGIG (reference sequence). The CDR3 length is 14 residues. The DNA of the CDR3 is TGTGCCTGGAGTGTACTAGGACAGGTGGAAAAACTGTTTTTT. Its protein product is CAWSVLGQVEKLFF.

This sequence joins TRBV14 and TRBJ1-1, with D possibly being TRBD1 (6 bases). Germline values: CDR1 SGHDN, CDR2 FVKESK. The V end was cut by 4 bases, the J end by 0 bases, with 9 bases between. There are 14 residues in the CDR3. Here the CDR3 reads CASSRTVMNTEAFF. CDR3 nucleotide sequence: TGTGCCAGCAGCCGGACAGTAATGAACACTGAAGCTTTCTTT.

The gene calls are TRBV18 and TRBJ1-3; possible D gene TRBD1, 6 bases. This CDR3 has 15 amino acids. V lost 2 bases and J 0 bases, leaving 8 bases between the germline ends. CDR1 is KGHSH and CDR2 is LQKENI in the germline V gene. CDR3 DNA: TGTGCCAGCTCACCATCGGGACACTCTGGAAACACCATATATTTT. It translates to CASSPSGHSGNTIYF. Based on the CDR3 plus reference TRBV18 and TRBJ1-3, the full variable domain is NAGVMQNPRHLVRRRGQEARLRCSPMKGHSHVYWYRQLPEEGLKFMVYLQKENIIDESGMPKERFSAEFPKEGPSILRIQQVVRGDSAAYFCASSPSGHSGNTIYFGEGSWLTVV.

CDR3 amino acids: CASTVGTGELDYGYTF. The CDR3 nucleotides are TGTGCCAGCACCGTTGGGACAGGGGAACTCGACTATGGCTACACCTTC. The V and J genes are TRBV5-4 and TRBJ1-2; 10 bases match TRBD1. The CDR3 consists of 16 residues. Per germline, CDR1 SGHNT and CDR2 YYREEE (reference sequence). V shed 6 bases, J shed 3 bases, and the junction held 11 bases outside the gene matches.